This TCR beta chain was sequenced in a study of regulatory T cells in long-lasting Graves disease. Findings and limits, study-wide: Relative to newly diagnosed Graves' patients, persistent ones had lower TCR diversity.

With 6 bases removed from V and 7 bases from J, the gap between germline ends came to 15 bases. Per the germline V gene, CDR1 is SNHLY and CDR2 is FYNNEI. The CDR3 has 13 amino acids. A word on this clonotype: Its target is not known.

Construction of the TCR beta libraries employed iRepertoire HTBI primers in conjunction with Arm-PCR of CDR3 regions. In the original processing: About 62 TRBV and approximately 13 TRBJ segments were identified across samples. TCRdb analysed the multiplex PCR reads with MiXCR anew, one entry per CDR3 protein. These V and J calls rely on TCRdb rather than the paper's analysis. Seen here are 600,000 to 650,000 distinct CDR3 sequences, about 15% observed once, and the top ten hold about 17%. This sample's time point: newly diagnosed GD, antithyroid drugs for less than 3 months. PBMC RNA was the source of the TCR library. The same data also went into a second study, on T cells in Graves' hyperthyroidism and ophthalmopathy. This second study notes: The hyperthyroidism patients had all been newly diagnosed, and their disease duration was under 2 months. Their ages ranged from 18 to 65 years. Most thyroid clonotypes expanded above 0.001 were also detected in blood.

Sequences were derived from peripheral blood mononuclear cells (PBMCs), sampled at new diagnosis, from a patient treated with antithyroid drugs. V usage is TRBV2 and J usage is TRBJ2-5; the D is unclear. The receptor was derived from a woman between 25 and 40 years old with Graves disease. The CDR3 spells CASSRLGSWTQYF. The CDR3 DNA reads TGTGCCAGCAGCCGACTGGGGTCATGGACCCAGTACTTC.